The 18 T cell receptor beta chains below come from one sample, sequenced in a study of shared clonotypes between healthy human individuals. Sequencing was performed with immunoSEQ multiplex PCR; in TCRdb, only in-frame clones are kept and a portion is missing. Of some 2,400,000 clones listed, around 95% are singletons. Specimen: naive CD4+ T cells sorted from blood. Subset in this sample: CD45RA+ positively selected. The source is a man between 18 and 35 years old in good health.

V gene TRBV6-5 combines with J gene TRBJ2-3; D is unresolved. The CDR3 consists of 13 residues. Germline V CDR1 and CDR2: MNHEY, SVGAGI. The V end lost 8 bases, the J end lost 1 base, and 10 bases lay between the germline ends. As DNA, the CDR3 is TGTGCCAGCGGTCGCGGACGCACAGATACGCAGTATTTT. It specifies CASGRGRTDTQYF.

About this clone: A junction end diverges from the germline sequence, so it may reflect a read error. The chain uses TRBV7-7 and TRBJ1-1; TRBD1 is a possible D gene (6 bases). CDR3 size: 15 residues. The V gene's germline CDR1 is SSHAT and CDR2 FNYEAQ (reference sequence). Here the CDR3 DNA reads TGTGCTAGCAGCTTAGCGGATCGAGGGGGCACTGAAGCTTTCTTT. Residues: CASSLADRGGTEAFF.

V usage is TRBV9 and J usage is TRBJ2-7; D is uncertain. From germline, CDR1 is SGDLS and CDR2 YYNGEE. Trimming removed 0 bases from V and 4 bases from J, with 14 bases in between. The CDR3 has 15 residues. The CDR3 region is CASSVASSGEYEQYF. In DNA, the CDR3 is TGTGCCAGCAGCGTAGCTTCATCGGGCGAATACGAGCAGTACTTC. Looking up the rest from reference TRBV9 and TRBJ2-7 gives the full variable domain: DSGVTQTPKHLITATGQRVTLRCSPRSGDLSVYWYQQSLDQGLQFLIQYYNGEERAKGNILERFSAQQFPDLHSELNLSSLELGDSALYFCASSVASSGEYEQYFGPGTRLTVT.

CDR3 in amino acids: CSVETSGETQYF. The CDR3 DNA is TGCAGCGTTGAGACTAGCGGAGAGACCCAGTACTTC. The rearrangement joins TRBV29-1 to TRBJ2-5, with TRBD2 matching over 9 bases. J lost 4 bases, V lost 3 bases, and 0 bases had no gene match. The germline V gene encodes CDR1 SQVTM and CDR2 ANQGSEA. CDR3 size: 12 residues. The complete variable domain, with remaining parts taken from reference TRBV29-1 and TRBJ2-5, reads SAVISQKPSRDICQRGTSLTIQCQVDSQVTMMFWYRQQPGQSLTLIATANQGSEATYESGFVIDKFPISRPNLTFSTLTVSNMSPEDSSIYLCSVETSGETQYFGPGTRLLVL.

V gene TRBV7-9 combines with J gene TRBJ2-2, with D perhaps assigned TRBD1 or TRBD2 (6 bases each). This CDR3 spans 16 amino acids. Germline V CDR1 and CDR2: SEHNR, FQNEAQ (reference sequence). Between the trimmed V and J ends, which lost 2 bases and 3 bases, there was a span of 13 bases. The CDR3 loop reads CASSLRRGRDTGELFF. Written as DNA, the CDR3 is TGTGCCAGCAGCTTACGACGGGGGCGCGACACCGGGGAGCTGTTTTTT.

V is TRBV5-4 and J is TRBJ1-1; 7 positions match TRBD1. Germline V gene data show CDR1 as SGHNT and CDR2 as YYREEE (reference sequence). The ends lost 4 bases at V and 0 bases at J; junction bases unmatched: 12. The CDR3 length is 17 residues. The DNA for the CDR3 is TGTGCCAGCAGCCCGGACAGGCGGTCTGCCGTGAACACTGAAGCTTTCTTT. Its translation is CASSPDRRSAVNTEAFF.

The CDR3 DNA is TGTGCCAGCAAAGACAGTGGTGAAAAACTGTTTTTT. The encoded protein is CASKDSGEKLFF. The chain links TRBV6-5 to TRBJ1-4; TRBD1 might be the D (5 bases). V was pared by 7 bases and J by 7 bases, with 10 bases between. CDR1 and CDR2 from the germline V gene are MNHEY and SVGAGI. This CDR3 has 12 amino acids.

The chain recombines TRBV10-3 with TRBJ2-1, with 7 nucleotides matching TRBD2. This CDR3 spans 16 amino acids. In germline, CDR1 is ENHRY, CDR2 SYGVKD. Trimming cost V 10 bases and J 8 bases; bases outside gene matches: 20. CDR3 amino acids: CATHRGAGMSGDEQFF. In DNA form, the CDR3 reads TGTGCCACCCACCGGGGAGCGGGAATGAGTGGGGATGAGCAGTTCTTC.

The CDR3: CASTPTGGGTQPQHF. In DNA, the CDR3 is TGTGCCAGCACCCCGACAGGGGGCGGAACTCAGCCCCAGCATTTT. The J gene is TRBJ1-5, the V gene TRBV28; 10 positions match TRBD1. Per the germline V gene, CDR1 is MDHEN and CDR2 is SYDVKM. This CDR3 contains 15 residues. Trimming cost V 7 bases and J 6 bases; bases outside gene matches: 9.

Details on this clone: Distinct nucleotide sequences in the sample also encode this CDR3. The chain links TRBV5-1 to TRBJ1-2; 8 positions agree with TRBD1. J lost 4 bases, V lost 4 bases, and 3 bases had no gene match. This CDR3 comprises 13 residues. Germline assignment: CDR1 SGHRS and CDR2 YFSETQ. CDR3 residues: CASSPGQGYGYTF. CDR3 DNA: TGCGCCAGCAGCCCAGGACAGGGCTATGGCTACACCTTC.

The chain employs TRBV30 and TRBJ1-2, with D unresolved. The V and J ends lost 1 base and 2 bases respectively, with 14 bases between them. The CDR3 extends over 15 amino acids. Germline CDR1 reads GTSNPN; CDR2 reads SVGIG (reference sequence). The CDR3 coding sequence is TGTGCCTGGAGTGCCCGGAGGTTACTAAACTATGGCTACACCTTC. Translated: CAWSARRLLNYGYTF.

The DNA of the CDR3 is TGTGCCAGCAGTTACTCTCCGAGGACCTTATACAATGAGCAGTTCTTC. Protein: CASSYSPRTLYNEQFF. The V call is TRBV6-5, the J call TRBJ2-1; no firm D call. Germline V gives CDR1 MNHEY, CDR2 SVGAGI. The CDR3 is 16 residues long. Trimming cost V 0 bases and J 4 bases, with 13 bases left between them.

This rearrangement joins TRBV29-1 to TRBJ2-7, with 12 bases lining up with TRBD2. The CDR3 loop spans 16 amino acids. The V gene end was trimmed by 4 bases and the J gene end by 5 bases; junction bases not matched to a gene: 12. The germline gives CDR1 SQVTM, CDR2 ANQGSEA. CDR3 nucleotides: TGCAGCGTTGGGCCCGAGACTAGCGGGAGTTTGAACGAGCAGTACTTC. This gives the protein CSVGPETSGSLNEQYF.

This CDR3 is CASSTAPGNEKLFF. Here the CDR3 DNA reads TGTGCCAGCAGTACGGCCCCAGGAAATGAAAAACTGTTTTTT. The V and J genes are TRBV7-2 and TRBJ1-4, with no clear D. V was shortened by 6 bases and J by 5 bases, with 13 bases between the two germline ends. This CDR3 spans 14 amino acids. The germline V gene encodes CDR1 SGHTA and CDR2 FQGNSA.

This chain joins TRBV6-6 and TRBJ1-5, with D unresolved. Per germline, CDR1 MNHNY and CDR2 SVGAGI (reference sequence). This CDR3 comprises 13 residues. With 6 bases removed from V and 9 bases from J, the gap between germline ends came to 15 bases. In nucleotides, the CDR3 is TGTGCCAGCAGAACCGGGTCCTCGGGGCCCCAGCATTTT. Its protein is CASRTGSSGPQHF.

The CDR3 DNA reads as TGTGCCAGCAGCTTTAGCGGTAAAGAGACCCAGTACTTC. Encoded protein: CASSFSGKETQYF. V is TRBV7-2 and J is TRBJ2-5; D possibly corresponds to TRBD2 (6 bases). The CDR3 length is 13 residues. The V gene's germline CDR1 is SGHTA and CDR2 FQGNSA. Trimming cost V 3 bases and J 3 bases, with 8 bases left between them.

The chain employs TRBV6-6 and TRBJ2-7; D tentatively reads TRBD1 or TRBD2 (5 bases each). This CDR3 region has 13 residues. Per the germline V gene, CDR1 is MNHNY and CDR2 is SVGAGI (reference sequence). Trimming took 7 bases from V and 1 from J, leaving 11 bases between them. For the CDR3, the DNA is TGTGCCAGCATGTTGGGGGATTCCTACGAGCAGTACTTC. Protein: CASMLGDSYEQYF.

The chain carries TRBV5-1 and TRBJ1-3; D unclear. Germline CDR1 reads SGHRS; CDR2 reads YFSETQ. The CDR3 is 15 amino acids. V was clipped by 0 bases and J by 4 bases, with 11 bases between them. The CDR3 nucleotides read TGCGCCAGCAGCTTGGAGGCCAGTGCAGGAAACACCATATATTTT. Translating it yields CASSLEASAGNTIYF.